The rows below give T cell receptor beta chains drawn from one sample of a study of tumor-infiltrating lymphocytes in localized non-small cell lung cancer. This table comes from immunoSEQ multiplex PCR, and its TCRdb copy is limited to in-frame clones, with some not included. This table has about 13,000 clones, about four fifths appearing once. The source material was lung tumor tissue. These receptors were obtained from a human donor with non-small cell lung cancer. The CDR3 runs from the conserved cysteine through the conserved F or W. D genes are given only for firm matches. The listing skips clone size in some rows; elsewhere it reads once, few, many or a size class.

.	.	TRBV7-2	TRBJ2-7	CASSQQLATYEQYF	TGTGCCAGCAGCCAACAACTAGCTACGTACGAGCAGTACTTC
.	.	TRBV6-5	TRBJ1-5	CASSYSYNQPQHF	TGTGCCAGCAGTTACTCTTATAATCAGCCCCAGCATTTT
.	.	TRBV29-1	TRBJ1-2	CSARVDSNYGYTF	TGCAGCGCCCGTGTGGACTCTAACTATGGCTACACCTTC
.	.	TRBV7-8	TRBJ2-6	CASSFRGANVLTF	TGTGCCAGCAGCTTTCGAGGGGCCAACGTCCTGACTTTC
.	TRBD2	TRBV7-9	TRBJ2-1	CASSLRGSGSDEQFF	TGTGCCAGCAGCTTACGGGGTAGCGGGAGTGATGAGCAGTTCTTC
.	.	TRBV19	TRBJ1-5	CASSAGDSSNQPQHF	TGTGCCAGTAGTGCCGGCGACTCAAGCAATCAGCCCCAGCATTTT
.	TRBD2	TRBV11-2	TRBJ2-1	CASRIRVTSGGHNEQFF	TGTGCCAGCAGGATCCGAGTGACTAGCGGGGGTCACAATGAGCAGTTCTTC
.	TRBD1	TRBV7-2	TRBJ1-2	CASSLRWGVTGGASEGYTF	TGTGCCAGCAGCTTAAGATGGGGCGTGACAGGGGGCGCCTCCGAGGGCTACACCTTC
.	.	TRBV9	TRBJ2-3	CASSVGQGRDTQYF	TGTGCCAGCAGCGTAGGGCAGGGGAGGGATACGCAGTATTTT
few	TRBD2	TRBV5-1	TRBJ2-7	CASSSSGFEQYF	TGCGCCAGCAGCTCTAGCGGGTTCGAGCAGTACTTC
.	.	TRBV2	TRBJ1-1	CASSTGRRNTEAFF	TGTGCCAGCAGCACAGGACGGAGGAACACTGAAGCTTTCTTT
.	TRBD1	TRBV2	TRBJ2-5	CASSPGTGVLAETQYF	TGTGCCAGCAGTCCCGGGACAGGGGTTTTAGCAGAGACCCAGTACTTC
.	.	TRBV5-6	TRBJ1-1	CASSLFRVNTEAFF	TGTGCCAGCAGCTTGTTCCGGGTGAACACTGAAGCTTTCTTT
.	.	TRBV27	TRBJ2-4	CASRSRETAKNIQYF	TGTGCCAGCCGTTCGAGGGAAACCGCCAAAAACATTCAGTACTTC
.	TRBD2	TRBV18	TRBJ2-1	CASSRQLAGGMSSYNEQFF	TGTGCCAGCTCACGACAACTAGCGGGAGGGATGAGCTCCTACAATGAGCAGTTCTTC
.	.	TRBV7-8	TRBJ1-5	CASSLAGPGNQPQHF	TGTGCCAGCAGCTTAGCCGGGCCCGGGAATCAGCCCCAGCATTTT
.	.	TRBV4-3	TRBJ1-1	CASRGWNTEAFF	TGCGCCAGCAGAGGTTGGAACACTGAAGCTTTCTTT
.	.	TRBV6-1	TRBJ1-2	CASSEASLYGYTF	TGTGCCAGCAGTGAAGCGTCTCTCTATGGCTACACCTTC
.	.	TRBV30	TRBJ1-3	CAWSVRSRGNTIYF	TGTGCCTGGAGTGTACGGTCCCGCGGAAACACCATATATTTT
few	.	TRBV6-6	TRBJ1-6	CASSYSTWSPLHF	TGTGCCAGCAGTTACTCGACTTGGTCACCCCTCCACTTT
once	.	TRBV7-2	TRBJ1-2	CASSLGSLNYGYTF	TGTGCCAGCAGCTTAGGATCCCTAAACTATGGCTACACCTTC
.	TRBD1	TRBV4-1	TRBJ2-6	CASSLRTGSGANVLTF	TGCGCCAGCAGCCTTCGGACAGGGTCGGGGGCCAACGTCCTGACTTTC
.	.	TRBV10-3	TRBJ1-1	CAINQGGDEAFF	TGTGCCATCAACCAGGGTGGTGATGAAGCTTTCTTT
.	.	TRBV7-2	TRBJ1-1	CASSLAAQGTEAFF	TGTGCCAGCAGCTTAGCTGCCCAGGGCACTGAAGCTTTCTTT
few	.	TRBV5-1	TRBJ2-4	CASSPQGGGNIQYF	TGCGCCAGCAGCCCCCAGGGGGGTGGAAACATTCAGTACTTC
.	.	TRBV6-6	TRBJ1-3	CASSYGQNSGNTIYF	TGTGCCAGCAGTTACGGACAGAACTCTGGAAACACCATATATTTT
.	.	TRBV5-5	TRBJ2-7	CASSGTVYSYEQYF	TGTGCCAGCAGCGGGACGGTGTATTCCTACGAGCAGTACTTC
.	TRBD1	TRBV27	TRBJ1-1	CASSFFRTGVASNTEAFF	TGTGCCAGCAGTTTTTTCAGAACAGGGGTGGCCTCGAACACTGAAGCTTTCTTT
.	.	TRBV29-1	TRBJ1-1	CSVEFRKGTEAFF	TGCAGCGTTGAGTTCCGGAAAGGGACTGAAGCTTTCTTT
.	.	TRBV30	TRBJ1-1	CAWSRNSEAFF	TGTGCCTGGAGTCGGAACTCTGAAGCTTTCTTT
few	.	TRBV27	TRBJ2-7	CASSPPGYEQYF	TGTGCCAGCAGCCCTCCCGGCTACGAGCAGTACTTC
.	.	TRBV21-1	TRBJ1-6	CASSGRPSNGTSYNSPLHF	TGTGCCAGCAGCGGGCGCCCAAGTAACGGGACTTCCTATAATTCACCCCTCCACTTT
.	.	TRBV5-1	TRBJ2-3	CASSFGGAQDTQYF	TGCGCCAGCAGCTTCGGGGGAGCACAAGATACGCAGTATTTT
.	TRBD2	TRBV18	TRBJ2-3	CASSPAVRTSGRTDTQYF	TGTGCCAGCTCACCAGCGGTCCGGACTAGCGGTCGCACAGATACGCAGTATTTT
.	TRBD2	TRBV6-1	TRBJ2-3	CASSELASSTDTQYF	TGTGCCAGCAGCGAACTAGCGTCTAGCACAGATACGCAGTATTTT
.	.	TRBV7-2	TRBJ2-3	CASSLPNSGGGTDTQYF	TGTGCCAGCAGCTTACCCAACTCCGGGGGTGGGACAGATACGCAGTATTTT
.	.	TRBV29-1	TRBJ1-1	CSVASKNTEAFF	TGCAGCGTTGCTTCGAAGAACACTGAAGCTTTCTTT
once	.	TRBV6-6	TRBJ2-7	CASSPGGSYEQYF	TGTGCCAGCAGTCCCGGGGGCTCCTACGAGCAGTACTTC
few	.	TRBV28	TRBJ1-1	CASRDPGVNTEAFF	TGTGCCAGCAGAGATCCGGGGGTTAACACTGAAGCTTTCTTT
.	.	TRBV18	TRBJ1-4	CASSLRATNEKLFF	TGTGCCAGCTCACTCAGAGCAACTAATGAAAAACTGTTTTTT
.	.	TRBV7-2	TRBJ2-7	CASLSGATIYEQYF	TGTGCCAGCTTATCGGGGGCTACCATCTACGAGCAGTACTTC
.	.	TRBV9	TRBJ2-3	CASSRALDDTQYF	TGTGCCAGCAGTCGGGCACTAGACGATACGCAGTATTTT
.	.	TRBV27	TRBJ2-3	CASSRVPGGDTQYF	TGTGCCAGCAGTCGCGTCCCGGGCGGAGATACGCAGTATTTT
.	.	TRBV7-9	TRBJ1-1	CASSSGTGAFF	TGTGCCAGCAGCTCCGGTACTGGAGCTTTCTTT
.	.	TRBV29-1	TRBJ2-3	CSVDRVGDTQYF	TGCAGCGTGGATCGAGTGGGGGATACGCAGTATTTT
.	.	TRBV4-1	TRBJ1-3	CASSQDFRGSGNTIYF	TGCGCCAGCAGCCAAGATTTTCGGGGGTCTGGAAACACCATATATTTT
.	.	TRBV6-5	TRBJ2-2	CASSYEVTGELFF	TGTGCCAGCAGTTACGAGGTCACCGGGGAGCTGTTTTTT
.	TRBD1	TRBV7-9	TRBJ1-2	CASSSRTGAYGYTF	TGTGCCAGCAGCTCTAGGACAGGCGCTTATGGCTACACCTTC
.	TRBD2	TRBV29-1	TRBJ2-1	CSVVPSGSRQQFF	TGCAGCGTTGTTCCTAGCGGGAGTAGGCAGCAGTTCTTC
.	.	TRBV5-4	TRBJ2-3	CASSEKARTADTQYF	TGTGCCAGCAGCGAAAAGGCTAGGACGGCAGATACGCAGTATTTT